This T cell receptor (beta chain) was profiled in a study of regulatory and conventional T cells in RAG deficiency. Points from the study as a whole: In Omenn syndrome, Treg and Tconv repertoires overlapped >75%.

Conventional CD4+ T cells were sorted from blood as CD25-low CD127-high cells. This clone occurred once. Its specificity is not known. This table comes from immunoSEQ multiplex PCR, and its TCRdb copy is limited to in-frame clones, with some not included. This table holds approximately 12,000 clones, about 92% found once. Germline V CDR1 and CDR2: LNHDA, SQIVND (reference sequence). The CDR3 runs to 15 residues. With 3 bases clipped from V and 3 bases from J, the junction kept 5 bases outside the gene matches. These data were also reused for a study on regulatory T cells. This second study notes: The primer mix had 52 TRBV and 13 TRBJ primers.

Sequencing input: CD4+ effector T cells sorted from blood. The rearrangement uses TRBV19 and TRBJ2-3, with 8 bases that match TRBD1. This receptor was identified in a human donor in good health. CDR3 region: CASSIRTGHTDTQYF. DNA of the CDR3: TGTGCCAGTAGTATCAGGACAGGGCATACAGATACGCAGTATTTT.